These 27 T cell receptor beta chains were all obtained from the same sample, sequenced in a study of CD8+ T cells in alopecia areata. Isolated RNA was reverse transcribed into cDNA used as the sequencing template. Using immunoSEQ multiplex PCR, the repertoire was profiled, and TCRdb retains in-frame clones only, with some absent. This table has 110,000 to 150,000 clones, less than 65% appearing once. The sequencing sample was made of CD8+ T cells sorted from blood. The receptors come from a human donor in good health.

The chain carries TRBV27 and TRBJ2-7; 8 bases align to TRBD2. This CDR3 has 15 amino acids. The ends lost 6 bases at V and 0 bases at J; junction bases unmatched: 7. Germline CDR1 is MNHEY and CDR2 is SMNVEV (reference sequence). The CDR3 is CASSLSGGGSYEQYF. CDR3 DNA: TGTGCCAGCAGCCTCAGCGGGGGTGGCTCCTACGAGCAGTACTTC.

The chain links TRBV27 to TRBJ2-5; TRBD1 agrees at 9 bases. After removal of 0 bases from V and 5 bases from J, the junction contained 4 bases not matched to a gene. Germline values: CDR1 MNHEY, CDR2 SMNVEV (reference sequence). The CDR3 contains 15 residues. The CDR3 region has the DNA TGTGCCAGCAGTTTATCCCCGACAGGGGGGGAGACCCAGTACTTC. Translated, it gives CASSLSPTGGETQYF.

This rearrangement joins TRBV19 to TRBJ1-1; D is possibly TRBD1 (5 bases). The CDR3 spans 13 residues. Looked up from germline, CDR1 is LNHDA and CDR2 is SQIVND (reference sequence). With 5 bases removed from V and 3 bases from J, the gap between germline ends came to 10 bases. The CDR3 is CASSLWGYTEAFF. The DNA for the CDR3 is TGTGCCAGTAGTTTATGGGGGTACACTGAAGCTTTCTTT.

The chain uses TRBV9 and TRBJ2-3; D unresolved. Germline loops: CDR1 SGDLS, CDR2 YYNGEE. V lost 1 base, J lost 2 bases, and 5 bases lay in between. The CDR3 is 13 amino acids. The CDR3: CASSVSITDTQYF. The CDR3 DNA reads TGTGCCAGCAGCGTATCTATCACAGATACGCAGTATTTT.

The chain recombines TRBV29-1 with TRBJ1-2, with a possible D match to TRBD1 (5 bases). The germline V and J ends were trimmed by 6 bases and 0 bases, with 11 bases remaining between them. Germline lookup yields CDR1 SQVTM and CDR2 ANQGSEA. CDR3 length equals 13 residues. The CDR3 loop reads CSVPGTANYGYTF. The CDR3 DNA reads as TGCAGCGTGCCCGGGACGGCTAACTATGGCTACACCTTC.

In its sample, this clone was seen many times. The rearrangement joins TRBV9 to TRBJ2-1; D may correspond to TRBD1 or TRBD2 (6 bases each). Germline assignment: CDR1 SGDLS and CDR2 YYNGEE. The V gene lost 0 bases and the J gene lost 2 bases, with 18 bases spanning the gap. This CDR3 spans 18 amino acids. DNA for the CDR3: TGTGCCAGCAGCGTAGCGGGATGGGGGGACAACCCCTACAATGAGCAGTTCTTC. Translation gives CASSVAGWGDNPYNEQFF.

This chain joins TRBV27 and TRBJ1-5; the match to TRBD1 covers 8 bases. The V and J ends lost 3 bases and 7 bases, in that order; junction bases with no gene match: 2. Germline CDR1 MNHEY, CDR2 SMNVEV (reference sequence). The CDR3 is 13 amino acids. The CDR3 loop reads CASSLDRAQPQHF. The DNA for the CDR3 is TGTGCCAGCAGTTTGGACAGGGCCCAGCCCCAGCATTTT.

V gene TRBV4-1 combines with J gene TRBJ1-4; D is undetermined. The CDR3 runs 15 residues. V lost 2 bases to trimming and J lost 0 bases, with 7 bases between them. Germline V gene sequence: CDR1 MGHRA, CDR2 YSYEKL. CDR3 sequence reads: CASSQYTSTNEKLFF. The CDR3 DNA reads TGCGCCAGCAGCCAATATACCTCAACTAATGAAAAACTGTTTTTT.

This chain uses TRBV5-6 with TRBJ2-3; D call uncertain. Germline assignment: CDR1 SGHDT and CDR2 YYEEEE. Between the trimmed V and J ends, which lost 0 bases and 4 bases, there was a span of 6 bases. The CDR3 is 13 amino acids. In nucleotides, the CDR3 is TGTGCCAGCAGCTTGGGACTTCCAGATACGCAGTATTTT. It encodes CASSLGLPDTQYF.

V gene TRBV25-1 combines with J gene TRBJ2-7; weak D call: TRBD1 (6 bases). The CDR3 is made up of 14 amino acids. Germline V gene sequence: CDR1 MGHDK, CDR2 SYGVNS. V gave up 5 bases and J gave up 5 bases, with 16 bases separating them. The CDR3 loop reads CASSIGTPFDEQYF. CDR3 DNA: TGTGCCAGCAGTATAGGGACACCTTTTGACGAGCAGTACTTC.

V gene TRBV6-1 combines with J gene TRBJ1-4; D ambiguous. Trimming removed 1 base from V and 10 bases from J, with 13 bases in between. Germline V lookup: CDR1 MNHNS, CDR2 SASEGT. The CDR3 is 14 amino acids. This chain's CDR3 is CASSEGPASGKLFF. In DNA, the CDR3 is TGTGCCAGCAGTGAAGGCCCAGCCTCTGGAAAACTGTTTTTT.

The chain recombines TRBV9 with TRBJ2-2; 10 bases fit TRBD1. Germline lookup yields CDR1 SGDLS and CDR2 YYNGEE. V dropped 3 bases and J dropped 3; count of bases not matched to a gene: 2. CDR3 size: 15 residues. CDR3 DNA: TGTGCCAGCAGCGGCGACAGGGGGCACACCGGGGAGCTGTTTTTT. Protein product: CASSGDRGHTGELFF.

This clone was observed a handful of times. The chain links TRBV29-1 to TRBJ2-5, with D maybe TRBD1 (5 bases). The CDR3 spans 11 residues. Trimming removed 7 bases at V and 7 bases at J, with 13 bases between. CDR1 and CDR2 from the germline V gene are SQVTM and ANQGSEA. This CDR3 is CSEITQGTQYF. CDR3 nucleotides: TGCAGCGAGATCACGCAGGGGACCCAGTACTTC.

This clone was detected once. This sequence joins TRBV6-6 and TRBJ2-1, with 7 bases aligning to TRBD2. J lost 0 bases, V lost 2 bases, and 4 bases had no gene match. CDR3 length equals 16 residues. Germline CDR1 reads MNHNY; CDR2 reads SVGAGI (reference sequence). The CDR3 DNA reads TGTGCCAGCAGTTACACCGCTAGCGGCTCCTACAATGAGCAGTTCTTC. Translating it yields CASSYTASGSYNEQFF.

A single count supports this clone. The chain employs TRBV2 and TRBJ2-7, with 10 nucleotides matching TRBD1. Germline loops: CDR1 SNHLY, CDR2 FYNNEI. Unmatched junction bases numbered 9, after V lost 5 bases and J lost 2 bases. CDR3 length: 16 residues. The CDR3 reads CASSPPGQGTTYEQYF. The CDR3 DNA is TGTGCCAGCAGTCCGCCGGGACAGGGGACCACCTACGAGCAGTACTTC.

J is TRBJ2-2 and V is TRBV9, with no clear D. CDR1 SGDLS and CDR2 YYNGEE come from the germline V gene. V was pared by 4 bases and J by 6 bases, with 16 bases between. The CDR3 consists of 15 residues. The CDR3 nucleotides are TGTGCCAGCAGCCCTACCCTACACGTCTCCGGGGAGCTGTTTTTT. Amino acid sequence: CASSPTLHVSGELFF.

The CDR3 here is CASTEPGQPNEQFF. The CDR3 DNA is TGTGCCAGCACCGAACCGGGACAACCAAATGAGCAGTTCTTC. The chain uses TRBV2 and TRBJ2-1; a possible D gene is TRBD1 (6 bases). Trimming removed 7 bases from V and 7 bases from J, with 17 bases in between. Germline-derived CDR1 and CDR2 are SNHLY and FYNNEI. This CDR3 contains 14 residues. The full variable domain, its missing parts supplied by reference TRBV2 and TRBJ2-1, is EPEVTQTPSHQVTQMGQEVILRCVPISNHLYFYWYRQILGQKVEFLVSFYNNEISEKSEIFDDQFSVERPDGSNFTLKIRSTKLEDSAMYFCASTEPGQPNEQFFGPGTRLTVL.

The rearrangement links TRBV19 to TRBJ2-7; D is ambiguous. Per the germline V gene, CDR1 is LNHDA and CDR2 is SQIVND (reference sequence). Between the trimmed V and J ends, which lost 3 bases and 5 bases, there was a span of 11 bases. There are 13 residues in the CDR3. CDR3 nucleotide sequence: TGTGCCAGTAGTATGCTGCGCGGCCACGAGCAGTACTTC. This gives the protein CASSMLRGHEQYF.

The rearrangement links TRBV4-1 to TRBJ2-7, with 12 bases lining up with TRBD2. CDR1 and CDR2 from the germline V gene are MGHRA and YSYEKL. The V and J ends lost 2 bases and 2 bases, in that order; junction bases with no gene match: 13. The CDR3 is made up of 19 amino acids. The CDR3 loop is CASSQKDGATSGGAYEQYF. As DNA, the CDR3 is TGCGCCAGCAGCCAAAAGGACGGAGCGACTAGCGGGGGTGCCTACGAGCAGTACTTC.

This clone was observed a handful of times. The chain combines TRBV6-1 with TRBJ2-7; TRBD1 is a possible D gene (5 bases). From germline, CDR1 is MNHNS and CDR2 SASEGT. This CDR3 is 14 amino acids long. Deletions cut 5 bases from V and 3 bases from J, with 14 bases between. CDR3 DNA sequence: TGTGCCAGCAGTTTAATTGCCACAGGCTACGAGCAGTACTTC. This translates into CASSLIATGYEQYF.

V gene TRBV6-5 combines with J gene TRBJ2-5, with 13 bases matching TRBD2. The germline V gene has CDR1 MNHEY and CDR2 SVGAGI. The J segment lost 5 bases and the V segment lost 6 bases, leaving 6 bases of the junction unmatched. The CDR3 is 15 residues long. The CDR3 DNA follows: TGTGCCAGCAGCCGGACTAGCGGGAGTGGTGAGACCCAGTACTTC. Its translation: CASSRTSGSGETQYF.

The CDR3 sequence: CASSFHINEQFF. Here the CDR3 DNA reads TGTGCCAGCAGCTTCCACATTAATGAGCAGTTCTTC. The chain has TRBV11-2 and TRBJ2-1; D unclear. V lost 3 bases and J lost 7, with 7 bases in between. CDR3 length equals 12 residues. Germline assignment: CDR1 SGHAT and CDR2 FQNNGV.

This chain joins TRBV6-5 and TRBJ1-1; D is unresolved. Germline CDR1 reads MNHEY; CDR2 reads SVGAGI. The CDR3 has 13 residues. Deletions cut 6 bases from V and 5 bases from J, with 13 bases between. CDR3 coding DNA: TGTGCCAGCAGGCCCAGAAGGCTAACTGAAGCTTTCTTT. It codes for CASRPRRLTEAFF.

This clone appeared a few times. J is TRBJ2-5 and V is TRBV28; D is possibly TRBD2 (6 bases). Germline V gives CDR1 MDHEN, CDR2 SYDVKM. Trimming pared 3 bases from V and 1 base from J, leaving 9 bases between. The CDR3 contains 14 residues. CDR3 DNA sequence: TGTGCCAGCAGTTTGGGGAGGTCCCAAGAGACCCAGTACTTC. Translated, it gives CASSLGRSQETQYF.

This chain's CDR3 is CASIGQTLNEQYF. CDR3 DNA: TGTGCCAGCATTGGACAGACCCTCAACGAGCAGTACTTC. The chain combines TRBV2 with TRBJ2-7; D is possibly TRBD1 (6 bases). The germline V gene encodes CDR1 SNHLY and CDR2 FYNNEI. Trimming stripped 7 bases from V and 5 bases from J, with 15 bases between. The length of the CDR3 is 13 residues.

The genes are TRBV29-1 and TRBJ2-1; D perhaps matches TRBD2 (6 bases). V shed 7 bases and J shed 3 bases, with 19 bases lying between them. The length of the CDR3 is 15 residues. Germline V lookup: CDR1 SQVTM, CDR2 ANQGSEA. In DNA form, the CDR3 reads TGCAGCGCTGAGGGGTACGGGACTCTCTACAATGAGCAGTTCTTC. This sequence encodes CSAEGYGTLYNEQFF.

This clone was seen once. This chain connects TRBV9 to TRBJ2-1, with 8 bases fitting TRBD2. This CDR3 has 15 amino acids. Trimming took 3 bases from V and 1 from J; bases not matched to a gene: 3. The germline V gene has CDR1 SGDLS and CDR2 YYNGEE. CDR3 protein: CASSGKRGSYNEQFF. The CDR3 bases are TGTGCCAGCAGCGGAAAGCGGGGGTCCTACAATGAGCAGTTCTTC. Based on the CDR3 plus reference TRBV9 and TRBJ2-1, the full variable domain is DSGVTQTPKHLITATGQRVTLRCSPRSGDLSVYWYQQSLDQGLQFLIQYYNGEERAKGNILERFSAQQFPDLHSELNLSSLELGDSALYFCASSGKRGSYNEQFFGPGTRLTVL.